This T cell receptor beta chain stems from a study of shared clonotypes between healthy human individuals. Study-wide findings and caveats: A handful of donors shared 5% to 5.5% of their naive CD4 clonotypes. Compared with clonotypes that all four donors shared, non-shared clonotypes had lower generation probabilities.

Donors had no recently reported acute infections or vaccinations and were HIV-negative. From CD4+ cells came CD45RA+ naive and CD45RA-negative memory subsets. This clone was picked up one time. Its specificity is not known. Germline lookup yields CDR1 MGHDK and CDR2 SYGVNS. The CDR3 is made up of 15 amino acids. V was shortened by 0 bases and J by 2 bases, with 11 bases between the two germline ends. Libraries were prepared by immunoSEQ multiplex PCR; TCRdb keeps only in-frame clonotypes and omits some of them. The repertoire holds hundreds of thousands of clones, with roughly 95% as singletons. The specimen was naive CD4+ T cells sorted from blood. Subset defined: CD45RA+ positively selected. This sequence was found in a woman aged 25-40 years in good health. The rearrangement links TRBV25-1 to TRBJ2-7, with D possibly TRBD1 on 5 matching bases. CDR3 in DNA: TGTGCCAGCAGTGAATATGGTGACAGAGCCTACGAGCAGTACTTC. This encodes CASSEYGDRAYEQYF.